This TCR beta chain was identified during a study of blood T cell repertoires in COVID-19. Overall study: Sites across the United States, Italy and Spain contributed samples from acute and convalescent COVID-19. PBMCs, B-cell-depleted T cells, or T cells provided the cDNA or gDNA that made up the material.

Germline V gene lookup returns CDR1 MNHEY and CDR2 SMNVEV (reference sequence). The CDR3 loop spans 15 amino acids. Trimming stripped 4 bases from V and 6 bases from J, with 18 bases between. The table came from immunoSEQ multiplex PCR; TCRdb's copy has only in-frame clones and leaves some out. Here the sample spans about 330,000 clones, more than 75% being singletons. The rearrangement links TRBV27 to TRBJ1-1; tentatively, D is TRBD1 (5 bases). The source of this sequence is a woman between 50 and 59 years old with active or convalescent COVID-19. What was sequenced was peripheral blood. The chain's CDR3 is CASSSRPTGTPEAFF. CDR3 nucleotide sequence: TGTGCCAGCAGTTCCCGCCCTACAGGTACCCCTGAAGCTTTCTTT.